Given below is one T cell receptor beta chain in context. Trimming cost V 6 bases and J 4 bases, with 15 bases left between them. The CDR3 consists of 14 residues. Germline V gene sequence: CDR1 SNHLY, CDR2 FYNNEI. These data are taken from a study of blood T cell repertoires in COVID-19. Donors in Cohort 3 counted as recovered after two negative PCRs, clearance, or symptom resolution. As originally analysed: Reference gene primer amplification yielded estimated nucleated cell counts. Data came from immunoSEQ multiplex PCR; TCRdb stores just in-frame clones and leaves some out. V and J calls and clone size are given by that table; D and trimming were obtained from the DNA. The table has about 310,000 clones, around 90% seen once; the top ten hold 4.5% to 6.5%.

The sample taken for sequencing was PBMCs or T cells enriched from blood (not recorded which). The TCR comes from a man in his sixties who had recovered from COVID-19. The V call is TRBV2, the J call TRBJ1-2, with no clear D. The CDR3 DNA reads TGTGCCAGCAGCCTAGGTTTGGCCTCCTATGGCTACACCTTC. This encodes CASSLGLASYGYTF.